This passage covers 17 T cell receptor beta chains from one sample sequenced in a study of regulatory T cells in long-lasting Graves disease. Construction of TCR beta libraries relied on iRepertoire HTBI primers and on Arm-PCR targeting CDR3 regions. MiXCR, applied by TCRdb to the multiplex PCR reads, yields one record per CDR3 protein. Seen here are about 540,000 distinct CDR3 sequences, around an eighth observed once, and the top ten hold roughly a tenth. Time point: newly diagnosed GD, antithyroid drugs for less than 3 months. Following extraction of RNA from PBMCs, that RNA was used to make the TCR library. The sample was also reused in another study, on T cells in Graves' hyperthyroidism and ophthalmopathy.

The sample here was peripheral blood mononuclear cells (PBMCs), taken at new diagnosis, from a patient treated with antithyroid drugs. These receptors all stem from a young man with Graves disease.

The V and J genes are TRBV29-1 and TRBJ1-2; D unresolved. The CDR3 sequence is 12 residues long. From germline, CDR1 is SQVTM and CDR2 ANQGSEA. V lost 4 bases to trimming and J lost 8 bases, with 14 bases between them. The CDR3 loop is CSVGAIGVGYTF. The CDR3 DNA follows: TGCAGCGTTGGGGCTATCGGCGTAGGCTACACCTTC.

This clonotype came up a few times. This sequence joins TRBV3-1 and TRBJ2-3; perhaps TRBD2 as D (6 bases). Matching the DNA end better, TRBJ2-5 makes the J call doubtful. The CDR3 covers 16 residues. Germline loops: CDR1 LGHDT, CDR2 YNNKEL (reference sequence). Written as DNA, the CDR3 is TGTGCCAGCAGCGTTAAATCTCCGGGAGTAGTAGAGACCCAGTACTTC. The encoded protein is CASSVKSPGVVETQYF.

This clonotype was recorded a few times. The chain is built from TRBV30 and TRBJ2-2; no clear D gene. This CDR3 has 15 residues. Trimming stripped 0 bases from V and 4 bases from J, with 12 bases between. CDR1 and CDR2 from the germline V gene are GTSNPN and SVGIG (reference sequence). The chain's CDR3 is CAWSVNLGATGELFF. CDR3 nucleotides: TGTGCCTGGAGTGTAAACCTAGGTGCCACCGGGGAGCTGTTTTTT.

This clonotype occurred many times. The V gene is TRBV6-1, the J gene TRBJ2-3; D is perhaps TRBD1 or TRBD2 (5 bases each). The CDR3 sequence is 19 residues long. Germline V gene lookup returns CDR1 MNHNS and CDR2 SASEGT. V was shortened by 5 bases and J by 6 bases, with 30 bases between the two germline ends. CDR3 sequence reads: CASSPYSSWEGTSGDTQYF. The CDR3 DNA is TGTGCCAGCAGTCCGTACTCGAGTTGGGAAGGGACCAGTGGGGATACGCAGTATTTT.

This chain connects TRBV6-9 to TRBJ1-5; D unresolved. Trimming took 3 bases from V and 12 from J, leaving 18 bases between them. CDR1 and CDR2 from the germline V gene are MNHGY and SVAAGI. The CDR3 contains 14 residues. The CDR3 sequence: CASSYGPPLVLQHF. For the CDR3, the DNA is TGTGCCAGCAGTTACGGGCCCCCTTTAGTACTCCAGCATTTT.

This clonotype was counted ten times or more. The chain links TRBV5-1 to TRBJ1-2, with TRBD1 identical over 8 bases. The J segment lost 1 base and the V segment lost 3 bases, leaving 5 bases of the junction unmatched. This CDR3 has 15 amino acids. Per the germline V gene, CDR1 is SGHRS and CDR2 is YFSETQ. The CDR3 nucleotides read TGCGCCAGCAGCTCCGGACAGGGTGATAACTATGGCTACACCTTC. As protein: CASSSGQGDNYGYTF.

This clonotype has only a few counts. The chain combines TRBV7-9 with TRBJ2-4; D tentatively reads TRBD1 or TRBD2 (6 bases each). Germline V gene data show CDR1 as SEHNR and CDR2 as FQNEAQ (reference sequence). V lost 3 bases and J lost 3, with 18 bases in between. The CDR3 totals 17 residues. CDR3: CASSFLGGEKDKNIQYF. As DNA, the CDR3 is TGTGCCAGCAGCTTTCTGGGGGGCGAAAAGGACAAAAACATTCAGTACTTC.

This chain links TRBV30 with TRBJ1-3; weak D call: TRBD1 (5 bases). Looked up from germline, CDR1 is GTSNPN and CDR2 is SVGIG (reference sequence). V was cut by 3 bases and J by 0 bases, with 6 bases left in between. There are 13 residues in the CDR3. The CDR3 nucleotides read TGTGCCTGGAGCAGGGTCTCTGGAAACACCATATATTTT. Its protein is CAWSRVSGNTIYF. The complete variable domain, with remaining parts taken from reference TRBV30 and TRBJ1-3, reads SQTIHQWPATLVQPVGSPLSLECTVEGTSNPNLYWYRQAAGRGLQLLFYSVGIGQISSEVPQNLSASRPQDRQFILSSKKLLLSDSGFYLCAWSRVSGNTIYFGEGSWLTVV.

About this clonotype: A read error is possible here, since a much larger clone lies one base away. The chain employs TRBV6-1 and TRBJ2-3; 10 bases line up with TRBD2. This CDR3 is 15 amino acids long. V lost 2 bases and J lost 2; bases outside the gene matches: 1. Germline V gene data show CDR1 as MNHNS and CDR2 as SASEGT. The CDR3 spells CASSELAGDTDTQYF. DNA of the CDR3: TGTGCCAGCAGTGAACTAGCGGGAGACACAGATACGCAGTATTTT.

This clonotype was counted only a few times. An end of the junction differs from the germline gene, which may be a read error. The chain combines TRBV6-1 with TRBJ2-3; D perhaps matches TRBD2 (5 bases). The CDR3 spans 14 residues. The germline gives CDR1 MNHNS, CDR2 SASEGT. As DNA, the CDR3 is TGTGCCAGCTGCCCCCTTTCTAGCACAGATGCGCAGTATTTT. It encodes CASCPLSSTDAQYF.

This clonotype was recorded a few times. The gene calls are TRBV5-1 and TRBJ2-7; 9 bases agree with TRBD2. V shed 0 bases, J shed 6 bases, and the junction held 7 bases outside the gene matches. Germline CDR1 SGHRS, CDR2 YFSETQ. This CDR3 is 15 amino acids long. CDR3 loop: CASSLAGAGGPEQYF. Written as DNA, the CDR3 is TGCGCCAGCAGCTTGGCGGGGGCGGGAGGGCCCGAGCAGTACTTC.

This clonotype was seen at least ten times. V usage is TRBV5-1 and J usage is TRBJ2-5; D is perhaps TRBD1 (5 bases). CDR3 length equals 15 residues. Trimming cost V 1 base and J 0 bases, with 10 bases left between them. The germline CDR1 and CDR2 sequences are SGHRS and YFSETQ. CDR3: CASSLFRTYQETQYF. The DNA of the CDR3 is TGCGCCAGCAGCTTGTTCAGGACATACCAAGAGACCCAGTACTTC.

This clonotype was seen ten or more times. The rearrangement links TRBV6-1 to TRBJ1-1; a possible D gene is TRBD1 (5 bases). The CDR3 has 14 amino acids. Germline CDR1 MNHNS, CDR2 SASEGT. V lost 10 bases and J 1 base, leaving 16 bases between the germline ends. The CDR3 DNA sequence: TGTGCCACCCGCAGGGAACCCTGGAACACTGAAGCTTTCTTT. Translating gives CATRREPWNTEAFF.

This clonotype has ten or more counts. Written as DNA, the CDR3 is TGTGCCAGCTGGACCATCGGTTCACCCCTCCACTTT. This gives the protein CASWTIGSPLHF. The chain has TRBV6-1 and TRBJ1-6; D call uncertain. V was trimmed by 8 bases and J by 9 bases, leaving 11 bases between them. CDR3 length: 12 amino acids. CDR1 is MNHNS and CDR2 is SASEGT in the germline V gene.

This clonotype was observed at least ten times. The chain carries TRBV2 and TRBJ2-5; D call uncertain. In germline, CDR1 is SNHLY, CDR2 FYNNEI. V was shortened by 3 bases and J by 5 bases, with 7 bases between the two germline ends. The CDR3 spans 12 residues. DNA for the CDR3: TGTGCCAGCAGTGATGTGGGGGAGACCCAGTACTTC. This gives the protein CASSDVGETQYF.

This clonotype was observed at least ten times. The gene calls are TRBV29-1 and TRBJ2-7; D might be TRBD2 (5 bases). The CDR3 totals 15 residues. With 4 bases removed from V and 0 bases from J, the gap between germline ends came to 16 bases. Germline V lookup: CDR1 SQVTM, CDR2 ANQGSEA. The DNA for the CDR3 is TGCAGCGTTGTGGAGGCGGACCACCCCTCCTACGAGCAGTACTTC. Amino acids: CSVVEADHPSYEQYF.

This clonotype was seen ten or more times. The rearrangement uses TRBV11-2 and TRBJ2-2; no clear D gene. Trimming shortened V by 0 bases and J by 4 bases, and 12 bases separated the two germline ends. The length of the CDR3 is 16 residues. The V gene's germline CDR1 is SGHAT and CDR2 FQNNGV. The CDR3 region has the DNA TGTGCCAGCAGCTTAGATCGGGCCATGGGCACCGGGGAGCTGTTTTTT. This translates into CASSLDRAMGTGELFF.